This TCR beta chain was found in a study of CD8+CD57+ T cells in acquired aplastic anemia. This clonotype occurred many times. Antigen specificity is unknown. Profiling of TCR beta VDJ combinations and CDR3 sequences used genomic DNA as template. MiXCR, run by TCRdb on the reads, gives a single entry per CDR3 protein. The sample carries 200,000 or so distinct CDR3 sequences, 64% recorded once. This CDR3 is built from 15 residues. CDR1 and CDR2 (germline): MNHEY, SVGEGT. Trimming removed 2 bases from V and 0 bases from J; junction bases left unmatched: 4. Study-level findings and limits: In common between the patients and the controls were more than 25 CD8+ CDR3 sequences.

The rearrangement uses TRBV6-2 or TRBV6-3 and TRBJ2-7; 7 nucleotides line up with TRBD2. The sample consisted of sorted CD4+, CD8+, or CD8+CD57+ T cells (not recorded which) from PBMCs. The origin of this receptor is a human donor with severe aplastic anemia or a healthy control (not recorded which). The CDR3 spells CASSYGGGDSYEQYF. The CDR3 DNA sequence: TGTGCCAGCAGTTACGGGGGGGGAGACTCCTACGAGCAGTACTTC.